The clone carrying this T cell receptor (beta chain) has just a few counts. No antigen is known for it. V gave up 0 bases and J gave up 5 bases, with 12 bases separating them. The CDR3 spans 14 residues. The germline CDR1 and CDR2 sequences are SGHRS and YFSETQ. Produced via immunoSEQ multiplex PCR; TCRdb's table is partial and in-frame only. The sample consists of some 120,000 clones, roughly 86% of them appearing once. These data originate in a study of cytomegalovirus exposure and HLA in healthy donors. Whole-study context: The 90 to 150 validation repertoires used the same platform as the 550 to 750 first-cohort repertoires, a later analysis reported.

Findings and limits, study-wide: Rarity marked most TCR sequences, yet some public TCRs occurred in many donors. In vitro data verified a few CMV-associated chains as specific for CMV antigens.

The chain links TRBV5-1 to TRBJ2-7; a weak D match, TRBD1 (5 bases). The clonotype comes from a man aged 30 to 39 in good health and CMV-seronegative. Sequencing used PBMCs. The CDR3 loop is CASSLVAGSHEQYF. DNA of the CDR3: TGCGCCAGCAGCTTGGTAGCAGGGTCCCACGAGCAGTACTTC. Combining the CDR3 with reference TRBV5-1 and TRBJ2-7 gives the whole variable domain KAGVTQTPRYLIKTRGQQVTLSCSPISGHRSVSWYQQTPGQGLQFLFEYFSETQRNKGNFPGRFSGRQFSNSRSEMNVSTLELGDSALYLCASSLVAGSHEQYFGPGTRLTVT.